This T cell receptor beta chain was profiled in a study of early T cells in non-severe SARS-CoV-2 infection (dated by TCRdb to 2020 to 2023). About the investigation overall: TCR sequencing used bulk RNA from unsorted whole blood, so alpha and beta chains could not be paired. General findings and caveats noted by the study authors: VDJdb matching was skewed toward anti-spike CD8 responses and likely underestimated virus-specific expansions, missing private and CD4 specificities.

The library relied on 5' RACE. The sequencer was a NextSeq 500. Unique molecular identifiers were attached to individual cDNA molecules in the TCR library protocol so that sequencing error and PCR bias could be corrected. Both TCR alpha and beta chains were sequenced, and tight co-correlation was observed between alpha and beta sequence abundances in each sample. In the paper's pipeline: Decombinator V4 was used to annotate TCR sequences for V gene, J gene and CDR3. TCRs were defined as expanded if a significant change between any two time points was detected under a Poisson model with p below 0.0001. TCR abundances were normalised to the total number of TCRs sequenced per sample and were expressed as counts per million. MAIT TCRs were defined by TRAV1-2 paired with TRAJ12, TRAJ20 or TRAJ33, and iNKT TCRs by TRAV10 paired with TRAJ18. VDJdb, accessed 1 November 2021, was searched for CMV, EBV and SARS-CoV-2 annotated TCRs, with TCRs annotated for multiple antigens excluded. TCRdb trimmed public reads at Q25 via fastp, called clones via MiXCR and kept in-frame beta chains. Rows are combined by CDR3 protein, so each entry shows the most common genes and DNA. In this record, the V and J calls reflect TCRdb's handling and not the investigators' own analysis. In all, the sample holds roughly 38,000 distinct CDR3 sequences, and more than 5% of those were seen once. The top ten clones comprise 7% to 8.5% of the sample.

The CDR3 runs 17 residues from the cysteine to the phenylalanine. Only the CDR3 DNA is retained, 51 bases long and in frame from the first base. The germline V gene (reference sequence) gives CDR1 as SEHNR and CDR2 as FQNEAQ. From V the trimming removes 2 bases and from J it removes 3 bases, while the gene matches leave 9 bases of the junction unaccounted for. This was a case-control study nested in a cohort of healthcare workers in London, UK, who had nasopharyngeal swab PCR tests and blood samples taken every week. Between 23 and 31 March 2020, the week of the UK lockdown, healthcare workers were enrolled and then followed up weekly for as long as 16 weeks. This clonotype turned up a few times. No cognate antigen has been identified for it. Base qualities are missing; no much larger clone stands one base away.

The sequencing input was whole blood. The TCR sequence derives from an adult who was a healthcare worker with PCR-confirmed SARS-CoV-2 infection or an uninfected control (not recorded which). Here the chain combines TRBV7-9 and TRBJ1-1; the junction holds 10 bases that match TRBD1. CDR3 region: CASSLRQGANSHTEAFF. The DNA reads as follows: TGTGCCAGCAGCTTACGACAGGGGGCGAATTCGCACACTGAAGCTTTCTTT.